Here is one T cell receptor (beta chain) with its context. What it binds is unknown. The sample belongs to a study of graft-versus-host responses after intestinal transplantation. On the study more broadly: Every one of the recipients received anti-thymocyte globulin induction and afterwards took tacrolimus and steroids for roughly 3 years. Regarding the study as a whole: Investigators detected GvH clones in recipient marrow, with some emerging earlier in ileum or blood.

Losses at the gene ends were 4 bases for V and 6 bases for J; bases not matched to a gene: 6. The V gene's germline CDR1 is MRHNA and CDR2 SNTAGT. This CDR3 comprises 14 residues. Measured with immunoSEQ multiplex PCR; TCRdb has only the in-frame clones, and not every one. The profile shows tens of thousands of clones, 90% of them singletons. The sample in question was unstimulated CD8+ T cells sorted from spleen or lymph node cells, obtained before transplant. The chain combines TRBV6-4 with TRBJ1-5; TRBD1 agrees at 7 bases. The source of this sequence is a human donor who was the organ donor for an intestinal transplant. The chain's CDR3 is CASSGYRGSQPQHF. The CDR3 DNA follows: TGTGCCAGCAGTGGTTACAGGGGTTCTCAGCCCCAGCATTTT.